A single sample gave rise to the 5 T cell receptor beta chains below, sequenced in a study of T-cell reconstitution after alpha-beta-depleted transplantation in children. Preparation of the TCRbeta library involved a method that used unique molecular identifiers. TCRdb re-derived calls from the PCR reads in MiXCR, one entry per CDR3 protein. The top ten hold 4.5% to 5.5% of the sample, which has 190,000 or so distinct CDR3 sequences, about 6% seen once. Source: PBMCs, taken before TCRalphabeta/CD19-depleted stem cell transplant. These receptors all come from a girl under three years old with combined immunodeficiency, due to receive a stem cell transplant.

This clonotype appeared many times. V is TRBV7-2 and J is TRBJ2-7, with D possibly TRBD2 on 6 matching bases. Germline V gene sequence: CDR1 SGHTA, CDR2 FQGNSA. CDR3 size: 14 residues. V was pared by 3 bases and J by 11 bases, with 20 bases between. CDR3 residues: CASSFDSFSREEYF. DNA for the CDR3: TGTGCCAGCAGCTTTGACTCGTTCTCCAGGGAGGAGTACTTC.

The sample holds many counts of this clonotype. The genes are TRBV12-3 or TRBV12-4 and TRBJ2-1; possibly TRBD1 for D (5 bases). CDR3 length: 13 residues. Trimming shortened V by 5 bases and J by 0 bases, and 5 bases separated the two germline ends. The CDR3 sequence: CASSDSSYNEQFF. CDR3 in DNA: TGTGCCAGCAGTGACAGCTCCTACAATGAGCAGTTCTTC.

This clonotype was observed a handful of times. The CDR3 DNA follows: TGTGCCAGTGGGGGTAGCGGCTACGAGCAGTACTTC. This codes for CASGGSGYEQYF. This chain connects TRBV4-2 to TRBJ2-7; perhaps TRBD2 as D (6 bases). CDR3 length: 12 residues. The ends were cut back, 9 bases at V and 3 bases at J, with 12 bases in the middle. Germline V gives CDR1 LGHNA, CDR2 YNFKEQ.

This clonotype was observed a few times. V and J are TRBV7-8 and TRBJ2-1; D might be TRBD2 (5 bases). V was pared by 5 bases and J by 0 bases, with 11 bases between. This CDR3 has 15 amino acids. From germline, CDR1 is SGHVS and CDR2 FQNEAQ. The CDR3 DNA reads TGTGCCAGCAGCCGGACCCGGGACTCCTACAATGAGCAGTTCTTC. Encoded protein: CASSRTRDSYNEQFF.

There are a few counts of this clonotype. The chain couples TRBV20-1 to TRBJ1-5; D is possibly TRBD1 (5 bases). Germline V CDR1 and CDR2: DFQATT, SNEGSKA (reference sequence). CDR3 length: 15 amino acids. V lost 1 base and J lost 4, with 14 bases in between. The CDR3 nucleotides read TGCAGTGCTAGAGCCCCCCCCGGGGCGAATCAGCCCCAGCATTTT. Protein sequence: CSARAPPGANQPQHF.